This entry lists 9 T cell receptor beta chains sequenced from one sample in a study of cytomegalovirus exposure and HLA in healthy donors. This PCR relied on a set of 60 Vbeta primers and 13 Jbeta primers. Repertoires were generated with immunoSEQ multiplex PCR, while TCRdb's copy carries only in-frame clones and drops some. The table includes some 150,000 clones, 70% to 85% detected once. The sequenced sample was PBMCs. All receptors come from a woman aged 40 to 50 in good health and CMV-seronegative.

The chain joins TRBV27 to TRBJ2-5, with D possibly matching TRBD1 (6 bases). Trimming cost V 5 bases and J 5 bases, with 15 bases left between them. This CDR3 is 14 amino acids long. CDR1 and CDR2 (germline): MNHEY, SMNVEV (reference sequence). CDR3 DNA sequence: TGTGCCAGCAGTAGAACAGGGTCGGAGGAGACCCAGTACTTC. Its translation: CASSRTGSEETQYF.

The V and J genes are TRBV7-8 and TRBJ2-1, with TRBD2 identical over 9 bases. CDR3 length: 15 residues. Trimming cost V 3 bases and J 8 bases; bases outside gene matches: 8. CDR1 is SGHVS and CDR2 is FQNEAQ in the germline V gene. The CDR3 here is CASSLAAGGLDEQFF. The CDR3 bases are TGTGCCAGCAGCTTGGCCGCGGGAGGGCTTGATGAGCAGTTCTTC.

V usage is TRBV7-9 and J usage is TRBJ1-1, with a tentative D call TRBD1 (6 bases). The CDR3 sequence is 16 residues long. The V end was cut by 5 bases, the J end by 3 bases, with 19 bases between. Per the germline V gene, CDR1 is SEHNR and CDR2 is FQNEAQ (reference sequence). The CDR3 region is CASSGSGGAIYTEAFF. The CDR3 region has the DNA TGTGCCAGCAGCGGATCGGGGGGCGCTATCTACACTGAAGCTTTCTTT.

Only a few counts were recorded for this clone. The rearrangement links TRBV4-2 to TRBJ1-5, with 8 bases identical to TRBD1. V lost 0 bases, J lost 6 bases, and 7 bases stayed unmatched. The V gene's germline CDR1 is LGHNA and CDR2 YNFKEQ. The CDR3 has 16 residues. CDR3: CASSQEFRGLGQPQHF. The CDR3 bases are TGTGCCAGCAGCCAAGAGTTCAGGGGGCTGGGTCAGCCCCAGCATTTT.

The chain combines TRBV4-3 with TRBJ1-5; a weak D match, TRBD1 (5 bases). The CDR3 is 15 residues long. Germline CDR1 is LGHNA and CDR2 is YSLEER. Deletions cut 0 bases from V and 6 bases from J, with 12 bases between. CDR3 sequence: CASSQDPGTVQPQHF. The CDR3 DNA reads TGCGCCAGCAGCCAAGATCCCGGGACTGTTCAGCCCCAGCATTTT.

This chain uses TRBV18 with TRBJ2-5; the match to TRBD1 covers 7 bases. The closer fit of TRBJ2-7 to the DNA end suggests the J call may be wrong. The CDR3 extends over 16 amino acids. The germline V gene has CDR1 KGHSH and CDR2 LQKENI. This CDR3 reads CASSPPEGAFTYEQYF. CDR3 DNA sequence: TGTGCCAGCTCACCACCTGAGGGGGCTTTTACCTACGAGCAGTACTTC.

The chain links TRBV7-9 to TRBJ2-2; 8 nucleotides line up with TRBD2. CDR1 and CDR2 (germline): SEHNR, FQNEAQ (reference sequence). After removal of 7 bases from V and 4 bases from J, the junction contained 11 bases not matched to a gene. The CDR3 sequence is 16 residues long. DNA of the CDR3: TGTGCCAGCATAAATACAGCGGGAGTGGCCACCGGGGAGCTGTTTTTT. It codes for CASINTAGVATGELFF. The full variable domain, completed using reference TRBV7-9 and TRBJ2-2, is DTGVSQNPRHKITKRGQNVTFRCDPISEHNRLYWYRQTLGQGPEFLTYFQNEAQLEKSRLLSDRFSAERPKGSFSTLEIQRTEQGDSAMYLCASINTAGVATGELFFGEGSRLTVL.

A single count supports this clone. V is TRBV14 and J is TRBJ2-3; 7 bases line up with TRBD2. The CDR3 is 15 residues long. Looked up from germline, CDR1 is SGHDN and CDR2 is FVKESK. Germline trimming cut 0 bases from V and 1 base from J; bases unmatched to any gene: 1. For the CDR3, the DNA is TGTGCCAGCAGCCAAGATGGGAGGGGCACAGATACGCAGTATTTT. Its translation is CASSQDGRGTDTQYF.

The chain couples TRBV27 to TRBJ2-6; D not certain. This CDR3 contains 15 residues. The V and J ends lost 5 bases and 0 bases respectively, with 8 bases between them. Per the germline V gene, CDR1 is MNHEY and CDR2 is SMNVEV (reference sequence). The CDR3: CASSIDSSGANVLTF. CDR3 DNA sequence: TGTGCCAGCAGTATAGACTCCTCTGGGGCCAACGTCCTGACTTTC.